This T cell receptor beta chain was identified during a study of T cell repertoires in cytomegalovirus infection (dated by TCRdb to between 2018 and 2020). Notes on the research overall: Because public TCR beta signatures pointed to carriage of CMV infection together with the matching HLA type, the HLA type of each donor mattered for the analysis.

The investigation overall reported the following: In both this cohort and an independent cohort of some 350 donors, the cumulative frequency of public TCR beta family members distinguished carriers of CMV infection plus the relevant HLA type. The ex vivo response was dominated by HLA-C-restricted CMV-specific TCR beta clonotypes, which also provided the single most frequent clonotype in two of eight donors.

Many counts were recorded for this clonotype. Its antigen specificity is not known. Base qualities are missing; no much larger clone stands one base away. For sequencing, an Illumina HiSeq 1500 was employed. The public reads were run again by TCRdb, first through fastp at Q25 and then through MiXCR, and only productive beta chains were kept. CDR3 protein duplicates are merged, each entry listing the most common genes and DNA. The sample profile shows around 450,000 distinct CDR3 sequences; about 11% of them were found once. Roughly 10% of the sample comes from the top ten. Sequences SGHTA (CDR1) and FQGTGA (CDR2) are obtained from the germline V gene. Including the terminal cysteine and phenylalanine, the CDR3 comprises 15 residues. The retained sequence is limited to the CDR3, 45 bases, with the frame set at the first base. Between the V and J ends, shortened by 5 bases and 1 base respectively, the junction contains 12 bases.

The source is a human donor in good health (CMV status not recorded). Some clones in this sample may be carry-over from other donors' samples. The sequencing sample was made of PBMCs. Recombination connected TRBV7-3 to TRBJ2-1; the D segment cannot be called with confidence. The CDR3 loop reads CASSPRVTSYNEQFF. The sequenced DNA is TGTGCCAGCAGCCCACGGGTGACGTCCTACAATGAGCAGTTCTTC.